This T cell receptor beta chain is drawn from a study of siplizumab effects on memory and regulatory T cells. The study's findings and limits: Naive T cells apparently outstripped memory cells in diversity and seemed major alloresponse contributors.

For this clone: Its antigen is not known.

CDR3 length: 13 residues. V lost 6 bases, J lost 1 base, and 7 bases lay in between. In germline, CDR1 is LNHDA, CDR2 SQIVND (reference sequence). Assays examined 75,000 to 100,000 TCR templates per sample. Here immunoSEQ multiplex PCR was the method, and the copy in TCRdb shows in-frame clones only, minus some. The repertoire holds fewer than 85,000 clones, 85% to 95% seen once, with around a sixth in the top ten. Sample: CD8+ T cells sorted from blood. The V and J genes are TRBV19 and TRBJ2-1, with no clear D. The sequence derives from a human donor in good health. The chain's CDR3 is CASSLSSYNEQFF. Here the CDR3 DNA reads TGTGCCAGTAGCCTCTCTTCCTACAATGAGCAGTTCTTC.